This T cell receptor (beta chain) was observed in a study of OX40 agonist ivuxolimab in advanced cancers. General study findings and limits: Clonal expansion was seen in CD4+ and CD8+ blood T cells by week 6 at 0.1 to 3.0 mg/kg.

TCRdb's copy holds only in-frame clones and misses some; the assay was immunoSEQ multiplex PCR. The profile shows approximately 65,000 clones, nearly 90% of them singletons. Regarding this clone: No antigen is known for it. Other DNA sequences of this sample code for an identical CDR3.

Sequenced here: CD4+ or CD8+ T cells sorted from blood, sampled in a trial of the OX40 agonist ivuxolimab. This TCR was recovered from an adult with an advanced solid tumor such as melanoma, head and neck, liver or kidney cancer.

CDR3 protein: CASSQDRGHEQYF. As DNA, the CDR3 is TGCGCCAGCAGCCAAGATCGGGGCCACGAGCAGTACTTC. This sequence joins TRBV4-3 and TRBJ2-7; D could derive from TRBD1 or TRBD2 (5 bases each). V dropped 0 bases and J dropped 5 bases, with 8 bases sitting between them. The germline V gene has CDR1 LGHNA and CDR2 YSLEER. This CDR3 is 13 amino acids long.